A single sample gave rise to the 29 T cell receptor beta chains below, sequenced in a study of read filtering for tumor transcriptome and immune sequencing. Molecular barcoded adaptors covering alpha/delta and beta/gamma chains were used on roughly 400 ng RNA. From the reads, TCRdb called clonotypes with MiXCR, one entry per CDR3 protein. The sample contains about 62,000 distinct CDR3 sequences, roughly 19% of which appear only once. The sample consisted of a population of CD138-negative cells sorted from bone marrow. These receptors came from a donor at least 40 years old with multiple myeloma.

In its sample, this clonotype was seen many times. The V and J genes are TRBV5-1 and TRBJ2-1; no clear D. Germline V gene lookup returns CDR1 SGHRS and CDR2 YFSETQ. The germline V and J ends were trimmed by 0 bases and 4 bases, with 8 bases remaining between them. The CDR3 covers 14 residues. As DNA, the CDR3 is TGCGCCAGCAGCTTGGGGCTAGATTACAATGAGCAGTTCTTC. The encoded protein is CASSLGLDYNEQFF.

This clonotype was seen many times. The chain links TRBV5-1 to TRBJ1-1; D possibly corresponds to TRBD1 (6 bases). With 0 bases removed from V and 1 base from J, the gap between germline ends came to 13 bases. This CDR3 is built from 16 residues. Germline CDR1 reads SGHRS; CDR2 reads YFSETQ. The CDR3 bases are TGCGCCAGCAGCTTGGTTGGAGGGGGAGGGAACACTGAAGCTTTCTTT. This translates into CASSLVGGGGNTEAFF.

This clonotype showed up many times. The V gene is TRBV29-1, the J gene TRBJ2-3; 9 positions agree with TRBD1. The CDR3 covers 14 residues. Trimming at V came to 5 bases and at J to 2 bases, leaving 5 bases not matched to a gene. Germline V gene sequence: CDR1 SQVTM, CDR2 ANQGSEA. This chain's CDR3 is CSVRRTGATDTQYF. The CDR3 DNA is TGCAGCGTTCGTAGGACAGGGGCCACAGATACGCAGTATTTT.

This clonotype showed up many times. V is TRBV25-1 and J is TRBJ1-4; D is possibly TRBD1 (6 bases). The V and J ends lost 0 bases and 6 bases respectively, with 14 bases between them. This CDR3 has 16 residues. Germline CDR1 reads MGHDK; CDR2 reads SYGVNS. The CDR3 nucleotides are TGTGCCAGCAGTGAATACGGGCCAGGGGTAGATGAAAAACTGTTTTTT. Translating gives CASSEYGPGVDEKLFF.

The chain employs TRBV20-1 and TRBJ2-5; 15 bases fit TRBD2. The CDR3 length is 17 residues. J gave up 0 bases and V 8 bases, and 10 bases lay outside the gene matches. Germline lookup yields CDR1 DFQATT and CDR2 SNEGSKA (reference sequence). The CDR3 loop reads CSSIVGTSGRHQETQYF. Here the CDR3 DNA reads TGCAGTTCTATAGTGGGGACTAGCGGGAGGCACCAAGAGACCCAGTACTTC.

This clonotype was seen repeatedly, ten times or more. V usage is TRBV14 and J usage is TRBJ2-7; D gene unclear. Trimming pared 1 base from V and 3 bases from J, leaving 7 bases between. The CDR3 sequence is 13 residues long. The germline V gene has CDR1 SGHDN and CDR2 FVKESK. The CDR3 nucleotides are TGTGCCAGCAGCCAAGCTTTCGGCTACGAGCAGTACTTC. It codes for CASSQAFGYEQYF.

The chain uses TRBV19 and TRBJ1-1; 9 bases map to TRBD1. The CDR3 runs to 14 residues. V lost 6 bases and J lost 8; bases outside the gene matches: 10. In germline, CDR1 is LNHDA, CDR2 SQIVND (reference sequence). The CDR3 coding sequence is TGTGCCAGTAGCACAGGGGGCAAGGCTGGGGAAGCTTTCTTT. It specifies CASSTGGKAGEAFF.

This clonotype was detected a few times. The chain links TRBV20-1 to TRBJ2-7; no clear D. Trimming shortened V by 0 bases and J by 0 bases, and 12 bases separated the two germline ends. The CDR3 runs 15 residues. Germline CDR1 and CDR2: DFQATT and SNEGSKA (reference sequence). CDR3 DNA: TGCAGTGCTAGAGATGGTGCGAAGCTCTCCTACGAGCAGTACTTC. It translates to CSARDGAKLSYEQYF.

A word on this clonotype: A far larger clone is just one base off, so this is likely a read error. The gene calls are TRBV5-1 and TRBJ1-4; D gene unclear. The better agreement between TRBJ2-3 and the DNA end casts doubt on the J call. The CDR3 has 14 residues. CDR1 SGHRS and CDR2 YFSETQ come from the germline V gene. CDR3 sequence reads: CASSLSAGLDMQYF. The CDR3 DNA sequence: TGCGCCAGCAGCTTGAGCGCTGGTTTGGATATGCAGTATTTT.

Details on this clonotype: This sequence may be a read error, since a much larger clone differs from it by one base. The DNA of the CDR3 is TGCAGTGCCCACCGGACAGGGCGGTGCGGGGAGCTGTTTTTT. Translation: CSAHRTGRCGELFF. V and J are TRBV20-1 and TRBJ2-2; 8 positions match TRBD1. The V gene end was trimmed by 6 bases and the J gene end by 7 bases; junction bases not matched to a gene: 10. This CDR3 region has 14 residues. Per the germline V gene, CDR1 is DFQATT and CDR2 is SNEGSKA (reference sequence).

Of note for this clonotype: This is likely an artifact of a read error, given a far larger clone one base away. The chain carries TRBV4-2 and TRBJ1-6; D call uncertain. Germline assignment: CDR1 LGHNA and CDR2 YNFKEQ. This CDR3 is 13 amino acids long. The CDR3 here is CASSGGSNTEVFF. The CDR3, as DNA: TGTGCCAGCAGCGGTGGGTCGAACACTGAAGTTTTCTTT.

In its sample, this clonotype was seen a few times. V is TRBV18 and J is TRBJ2-7, with 8 positions matching TRBD1. Germline CDR1 is KGHSH and CDR2 is LQKENI. Trimming removed 2 bases from V and 3 bases from J; junction bases left unmatched: 3. The CDR3 consists of 14 residues. The CDR3 loop reads CASSPAGQGYEQYF. The DNA for the CDR3 is TGTGCCAGCTCACCAGCCGGACAGGGCTACGAGCAGTACTTC.

This clonotype was detected ten times or more. The J gene is TRBJ1-4, the V gene TRBV7-9; weak D call: TRBD1 (5 bases). Germline V gene sequence: CDR1 SEHNR, CDR2 FQNEAQ (reference sequence). This CDR3 has 16 amino acids. The V gene lost 4 bases and the J gene lost 3 bases, with 15 bases spanning the gap. The CDR3 DNA follows: TGTGCCAGCAGCTCCAATAGGGGCTTGGCTAATGAAAAACTGTTTTTT. Protein product: CASSSNRGLANEKLFF.

Concerning this clonotype itself: A single base is all that separates this from a far larger clone, so a read error is likely. The chain couples TRBV10-3 to TRBJ2-1; no clear D gene. Trimming left V 5 bases short and J 8 bases short, with 10 bases between. This CDR3 spans 12 amino acids. Germline CDR1 reads ENHRY; CDR2 reads SYGVKD. CDR3 bases: TGTGCCATCAGTTACTCGCTGGATGAGCAGTTCTTC. Translated: CAISYSLDEQFF.

A single count supports this clonotype. One base away lies a much larger clone, so this may be a sequencing read error. The chain couples TRBV7-9 to TRBJ1-4, with D possibly TRBD1 on 5 matching bases. This CDR3 comprises 15 residues. Per the germline V gene, CDR1 is SEHNR and CDR2 is FQNEAQ (reference sequence). V lost 8 bases and J lost 7, with 20 bases in between. The CDR3 spells CASLLAGGGSEKLFF. Written as DNA, the CDR3 is TGTGCCAGCCTCCTGGCTGGGGGAGGGAGTGAAAAACTGTTTTTT.

The table lists this clonotype with many counts. V and J are TRBV19 and TRBJ2-7; 11 nucleotides agree with TRBD2. CDR1 is LNHDA and CDR2 is SQIVND in the germline V gene (reference sequence). The CDR3 loop spans 15 amino acids. Trimming at V came to 3 bases and at J to 2 bases, leaving 3 bases not matched to a gene. The CDR3 nucleotides are TGTGCCAGTAGTATCGGGACTAGCGGACCCTACGAGCAGTACTTC. Protein sequence: CASSIGTSGPYEQYF.

This clonotype occurred many times. The chain employs TRBV20-1 and TRBJ1-1; 8 bases line up with TRBD1. CDR1 and CDR2 from the germline V gene are DFQATT and SNEGSKA (reference sequence). The CDR3 length is 13 residues. The trim removed 5 bases at V and 4 bases at J, leaving 6 bases unmatched. Here the CDR3 reads CSADGQGGTEAFF. The CDR3, as DNA: TGCAGTGCTGACGGACAGGGAGGCACTGAAGCTTTCTTT.

This clonotype is a singleton in its sample. It differs at one base from a far larger clone, so likely a read error. The chain employs TRBV5-1 and TRBJ1-4; D perhaps matches TRBD1 (5 bases). The J call may be in error: the DNA end matches TRBJ2-3 better. CDR3 length equals 15 residues. Germline CDR1 reads SGHRS; CDR2 reads YFSETQ. CDR3 nucleotide sequence: TGCGCCAGCAGCATAGGACAACAAGGCCCAGATACGCAGTATTTT. It is translated as CASSIGQQGPDTQYF.

This clonotype showed up many times. The rearrangement joins TRBV19 to TRBJ2-1; no clear D gene. Trimming took 3 bases from V and 2 from J, leaving 2 bases between them. The CDR3 sequence is 12 residues long. Germline V gene data show CDR1 as LNHDA and CDR2 as SQIVND (reference sequence). The CDR3 is CASSIPYNEQFF. The CDR3 bases are TGTGCCAGTAGTATCCCCTACAATGAGCAGTTCTTC. The full variable domain, in which reference TRBV19 and TRBJ2-1 provide the parts outside the CDR3, is DGGITQSPKYLFRKEGQNVTLSCEQNLNHDAMYWYRQDPGQGLRLIYYSQIVNDFQKGDIAEGYSVSREKKESFPLTVTSAQKNPTAFYLCASSIPYNEQFFGPGTRLTVL.

This chain joins TRBV20-1 and TRBJ1-5; D is undetermined. The germline V and J ends were trimmed by 0 bases and 5 bases, with 11 bases remaining between them. Germline V gives CDR1 DFQATT, CDR2 SNEGSKA (reference sequence). CDR3 length: 14 amino acids. CDR3 residues: CSARDYSLYQPQHF. CDR3 sequence (DNA): TGCAGTGCTAGAGACTACAGCCTTTATCAGCCCCAGCATTTT.

This clonotype was recorded at least ten times. The V and J genes are TRBV28 and TRBJ2-5; possibly TRBD2 for D (7 bases). Germline CDR1 reads MDHEN; CDR2 reads SYDVKM. The CDR3 has 16 amino acids. V lost 6 bases, J lost 2 bases, and 19 bases lay in between. This CDR3 is CASRIERGGQQETQYF. CDR3 bases: TGTGCCAGCAGGATTGAGAGGGGGGGCCAGCAAGAGACCCAGTACTTC.

This clonotype showed up many times. This chain links TRBV7-2 with TRBJ2-5; the match to TRBD2 covers 7 bases. Germline V lookup: CDR1 SGHTA, CDR2 FQGNSA. V was pared by 5 bases and J by 5 bases, with 14 bases of the junction left unmatched. This CDR3 has 16 residues. The CDR3, as DNA: TGTGCCAGCAGCGATTTCTGGGCGGGAGAAGTTGAGACCCAGTACTTC. Its translation: CASSDFWAGEVETQYF.

This clonotype was seen repeatedly, ten times or more. This chain links TRBV20-1 with TRBJ1-5, with unresolved D. The CDR3 length is 14 residues. V was cut by 6 bases and J by 4 bases, with 16 bases left in between. Germline CDR1 and CDR2: DFQATT and SNEGSKA (reference sequence). CDR3 coding DNA: TGCAGTGCACGGGCAGACACCCCTAATCAGCCCCAGCATTTT. It yields the protein CSARADTPNQPQHF.

This clonotype was seen a handful of times. The chain employs TRBV5-1 and TRBJ2-7; 7 bases fit TRBD1. The germline gives CDR1 SGHRS, CDR2 YFSETQ. This CDR3 spans 15 amino acids. Trimming at V came to 4 bases and at J to 3 bases, leaving 10 bases not matched to a gene. The CDR3 coding sequence is TGCGCCAGCAGCCTAACGACAGGGTCGAACTACGAGCAGTACTTC. This codes for CASSLTTGSNYEQYF.

With regard to this clonotype: Since a much larger clone is just one base distant, this may be a read error. J is TRBJ2-5 and V is TRBV3-1; D uncertain. With 4 bases removed from V and 5 bases from J, the gap between germline ends came to 8 bases. Germline loops: CDR1 LGHDT, CDR2 YNNKEL (reference sequence). The CDR3 loop spans 12 amino acids. CDR3 region: CASSRGWETQYF. The CDR3 coding sequence is TGTGCCAGCAGCCGGGGATGGGAGACCCAGTACTTC.

This clonotype was detected ten times or more. V and J are TRBV7-3 and TRBJ2-1; weak D call: TRBD2 (6 bases). The germline CDR1 and CDR2 sequences are SGHTA and FQGTGA. This CDR3 is 15 amino acids long. The V gene lost 3 bases and the J gene lost 0 bases, with 9 bases spanning the gap. CDR3 DNA sequence: TGTGCCAGCAGCTTTGGGGGGAGCTCCTACAATGAGCAGTTCTTC. It encodes CASSFGGSSYNEQFF. Complete variable domain (other parts from reference TRBV7-3 and TRBJ2-1): GAGVSQTPSNKVTEKGKYVELRCDPISGHTALYWYRQSLGQGPEFLIYFQGTGAADDSGLPNDRFFAVRPEGSVSTLKIQRTERGDSAVYLCASSFGGSSYNEQFFGPGTRLTVL.

There are many counts of this clonotype. J is TRBJ2-3 and V is TRBV7-9; D unresolved. Germline V lookup: CDR1 SEHNR, CDR2 FQNEAQ (reference sequence). Trimming pared 7 bases from V and 1 base from J, leaving 9 bases between. The CDR3 totals 13 residues. CDR3 loop: CASTGSGTDTQYF. DNA of the CDR3: TGTGCCAGCACCGGTAGTGGCACAGATACGCAGTATTTT.

This clonotype came up many times. The chain couples TRBV20-1 to TRBJ2-7; D uncertain. V shed 3 bases and J shed 3 bases, with 6 bases lying between them. The CDR3 is 11 residues long. Germline loops: CDR1 DFQATT, CDR2 SNEGSKA (reference sequence). CDR3 DNA: TGCAGTGCTAGCTTCGTCTACGAGCAGTACTTC. This translates into CSASFVYEQYF.

This clonotype has a count of ten or more. This chain uses TRBV24-1 with TRBJ2-3; 10 bases are a match to TRBD2. The trim removed 5 bases at V and 4 bases at J, leaving 17 bases unmatched. The CDR3 extends over 19 amino acids. Germline loops: CDR1 KGHDR, CDR2 SFDVKD. In nucleotides, the CDR3 is TGTGCCACCAGTGCTCTTAGCGGGGGGCCCGGATCGGTGGCAGATACGCAGTATTTT. This codes for CATSALSGGPGSVADTQYF.